Shown below are 28 T cell receptor beta chains from a single sample sequenced in a study of metastatic and nonmetastatic thyroid tumors. With MiXCR, TCRdb reprocessed the PCR reads. The sample has just under 60,000 clones, 15% to 20% seen once. The entire patient cohort was treatment-naive prior to thyroid surgery. The sample was blood. All receptors come from a male donor with papillary thyroid cancer or a benign thyroid nodule (not recorded which). Some clones in this sample may be carry-over from other donors' samples.

Points on this clone: With a much larger clone just one base away, this may be a read error. The rearrangement joins TRBV11-2 to TRBJ2-1; TRBD2 matches at 7 bases. V dropped 5 bases and J dropped 3; count of bases not matched to a gene: 7. There are 15 residues in the CDR3. The V gene's germline CDR1 is SGHAT and CDR2 FQNNGV. CDR3 protein: CASSPTSEFYNEQFF. CDR3 nucleotide sequence: TGTGCCAGCAGCCCAACTAGCGAGTTCTACAATGAGCAGTTCTTC.

V usage is TRBV29-1 and J usage is TRBJ2-1; 8 nucleotides agree with TRBD1. CDR1 is SQVTM and CDR2 is ANQGSEA in the germline V gene. V shed 7 bases and J 8 bases; nucleotides not matched to a gene: 13. CDR3 length equals 14 residues. The CDR3 is CSDTSSGGAYEQFF. DNA of the CDR3: TGCAGCGACACATCATCAGGGGGCGCGTATGAGCAGTTCTTC.

The genes are TRBV20-1 and TRBJ2-7; 10 bases line up with TRBD2. With 1 base clipped from V and 4 bases from J, the junction kept 7 bases outside the gene matches. The CDR3 runs 15 residues. The germline V gene has CDR1 DFQATT and CDR2 SNEGSKA (reference sequence). The CDR3: CSARVLGLAVYEQYF. CDR3 DNA sequence: TGCAGTGCTAGAGTTTTAGGACTAGCGGTTTACGAGCAGTACTTC.

This clone was counted a single time. The gene calls are TRBV3-1 and TRBJ1-5; 7 positions agree with TRBD1. V shed 1 base and J 5 bases; nucleotides not matched to a gene: 5. Per germline, CDR1 LGHDT and CDR2 YNNKEL (reference sequence). This CDR3 is built from 15 residues. The chain's CDR3 is CASSQGQGGHQPQHF. CDR3 bases: TGTGCCAGCAGCCAAGGACAGGGAGGACATCAGCCCCAGCATTTT.

V is TRBV6-1 and J is TRBJ2-7; possibly TRBD2 for D (5 bases). V was trimmed by 0 bases and J by 2 bases, leaving 17 bases between them. CDR1 and CDR2 (germline): MNHNS, SASEGT. CDR3 length equals 17 residues. For the CDR3, the DNA is TGTGCCAGCAGTGAAGCGGTACACGCGGGTCTCACCTACGAGCAGTACTTC. This translates into CASSEAVHAGLTYEQYF.

Worth noting for this clone: The junction shows a germline mismatch at one end, possibly a read error. J is TRBJ2-1 and V is TRBV9; 9 bases line up with TRBD2. The CDR3 spans 15 residues. The germline V gene encodes CDR1 SGDLS and CDR2 YYNGEE. CDR3: CASSVVLAGYNERFF. The CDR3 coding sequence is TGTGCCAGCAGCGTCGTACTAGCGGGCTACAATGAGCGGTTCTTC.

About this clone: The junction departs from germline at one end; a sequencing error may be responsible. The CDR3 region has the DNA TGCGCAAGCAAGGGGCGGGAGAACACTGAAGCTTTCTTT. Amino acids: CASKGRENTEAFF. This sequence joins TRBV10-2 and TRBJ1-1, with D perhaps matching TRBD1 (5 bases). The CDR3 loop spans 13 amino acids. Looked up from germline, CDR1 is WSHSY and CDR2 is SAAADI.

This clone was observed a few times. This rearrangement joins TRBV6-1 to TRBJ2-2, with TRBD1 as a possible D gene (6 bases). CDR3 size: 16 residues. CDR1 is MNHNS and CDR2 is SASEGT in the germline V gene. V was clipped by 8 bases and J by 6 bases, with 22 bases between them. The CDR3 loop reads CASGENRATDPGELFF. The CDR3, as DNA: TGTGCCAGCGGGGAGAACAGGGCCACAGACCCCGGGGAGCTGTTTTTT.

This clone occurred many times. This chain connects TRBV24-1 to TRBJ2-3; D gene ambiguous. V dropped 5 bases and J dropped 10 bases, with 9 bases sitting between them. Germline values: CDR1 KGHDR, CDR2 SFDVKD. The CDR3 runs 11 residues. The CDR3 reads CATSVGGAQYF. In DNA, the CDR3 is TGTGCCACCAGTGTGGGTGGGGCGCAGTATTTT.

In regard to this clone: A much more abundant neighbour one base away suggests this may be a read error. The rearrangement uses TRBV6-1 and TRBJ2-7; possibly TRBD1 for D (6 bases). The CDR3 extends over 15 amino acids. The V gene lost 6 bases and the J gene lost 2 bases, with 17 bases spanning the gap. Germline CDR1 reads MNHNS; CDR2 reads SASEGT. CDR3 residues: CASSTGIEAPYEQYF. CDR3 nucleotides: TGTGCCAGCAGCACAGGGATAGAGGCCCCCTACGAGCAGTACTTC.

The J gene is TRBJ1-1, the V gene TRBV20-1; D ambiguous. CDR1 and CDR2 from the germline V gene are DFQATT and SNEGSKA (reference sequence). This CDR3 comprises 11 residues. V lost 0 bases and J lost 2, with 1 base in between. The CDR3 sequence: CSARDNTEAFF. The CDR3 nucleotides read TGCAGTGCTAGAGATAACACTGAAGCTTTCTTT.

This clone has a handful of counts. This CDR3 fails to terminate in the conserved phenylalanine or tryptophan, so it likely reflects a read error. The chain is built from TRBV2 and TRBJ1-2, with TRBD1 as a possible D gene (5 bases). The CDR3 loop spans 15 amino acids. V was cut by 4 bases and J by 8 bases, with 20 bases left in between. The V gene's germline CDR1 is SNHLY and CDR2 FYNNEI. The CDR3 reads CASSVRIVGDGGYTL. The CDR3 DNA reads TGTGCCAGCAGTGTCAGAATTGTCGGGGACGGAGGCTACACCCTC.

This clone was seen many times. This rearrangement joins TRBV30 to TRBJ1-6; D is ambiguous. V dropped 2 bases and J dropped 9 bases, with 11 bases sitting between them. From germline, CDR1 is GTSNPN and CDR2 SVGIG (reference sequence). There are 13 residues in the CDR3. CDR3 sequence: CAWSILFPSPLHF. Written as DNA, the CDR3 is TGTGCCTGGAGTATCCTCTTCCCTTCACCCCTCCACTTT.

This chain uses TRBV12-3 or TRBV12-4 with TRBJ2-7; TRBD1 matches at 7 bases. This CDR3 has 12 amino acids. The CDR3 DNA is TGTTCCATCAGCTGGGACAGCTACGAGCAGTACTTC. This gives the protein CSISWDSYEQYF.

This clone was counted ten times or more. This sequence joins TRBV3-1 and TRBJ1-5; no definite D call. This CDR3 contains 17 residues. Trimming cost V 0 bases and J 1 base, with 13 bases left between them. The germline V gene has CDR1 LGHDT and CDR2 YNNKEL (reference sequence). The CDR3 sequence: CASSQDHRSGSNQPQHF. The CDR3 DNA sequence: TGTGCCAGCAGCCAAGATCACCGCAGCGGGAGCAATCAGCCCCAGCATTTT. The variable domain in full, completed from reference TRBV3-1 and TRBJ1-5, reads DTAVSQTPKYLVTQMGNDKSIKCEQNLGHDTMYWYKQDSKKFLKIMFSYNNKELIINETVPNRFSPKSPDKAHLNLHINSLELGDSAVYFCASSQDHRSGSNQPQHFGDGTRLSIL.

A few counts support this clone. This may come from a read error, since a much larger clone is one base off. V is TRBV27 and J is TRBJ2-5; D possibly uses TRBD1 or TRBD2 (6 bases each). The length of the CDR3 is 16 residues. Between the trimmed V and J ends, which lost 4 bases and 3 bases, there was a span of 18 bases. Per germline, CDR1 MNHEY and CDR2 SMNVEV (reference sequence). Written as DNA, the CDR3 is TGTGCCAGCAGTTCAGCTGACGGGGGACACAAAGAGACCCAGTACTTC. It yields the protein CASSSADGGHKETQYF.

This clone was picked up many times. Additional DNA sequences in this sample encode the identical CDR3. V is TRBV6-1 and J is TRBJ2-5; tentative D call: TRBD1 (6 bases). Germline CDR1 is MNHNS and CDR2 is SASEGT. V dropped 5 bases and J dropped 7 bases, with 23 bases sitting between them. The CDR3 is 16 residues long. CDR3 in DNA: TGTGCCAGCAGTCCTCCTGCTTGGCAGGGGAGTGGGACCCAGTACTTC. Protein: CASSPPAWQGSGTQYF.

This clone was seen many times. The chain uses TRBV6-4 and TRBJ2-1; 13 positions match TRBD2. The CDR3 runs 15 residues. V dropped 4 bases and J dropped 8; count of bases not matched to a gene: 5. Germline V lookup: CDR1 MRHNA, CDR2 SNTAGT. CDR3 protein: CASSATSGGGDEQFF. Written as DNA, the CDR3 is TGTGCCAGCAGTGCCACTAGCGGGGGGGGTGATGAGCAGTTCTTC.

Ten or more counts support this clone. The gene calls are TRBV6-1 and TRBJ1-3; D call uncertain. Germline loops: CDR1 MNHNS, CDR2 SASEGT. V was shortened by 6 bases and J by 2 bases, with 14 bases between the two germline ends. The CDR3 spans 15 residues. The CDR3 sequence: CASRQGTFTGNTIYF. As DNA, the CDR3 is TGTGCCAGCAGGCAAGGTACCTTCACTGGAAACACCATATATTTT.

This clone was detected ten times or more. The gene calls are TRBV2 and TRBJ2-7; TRBD1 is a possible D gene (6 bases). The CDR3 has 12 amino acids. The germline V gene has CDR1 SNHLY and CDR2 FYNNEI. Trimming stripped 7 bases from V and 2 bases from J, with 9 bases between. The CDR3 sequence: CASIRGTYEQYV. The CDR3 DNA is TGTGCCAGCATCAGGGGAACCTACGAGCAGTACGTC.

This clone was observed a handful of times. This may be a read error, as it is one base from a much larger clone. The rearrangement uses TRBV2 and TRBJ2-1; 12 nucleotides agree with TRBD2. This CDR3 is built from 15 residues. Losses at the gene ends were 7 bases for V and 7 bases for J; bases not matched to a gene: 8. Germline CDR1 reads SNHLY; CDR2 reads FYNNEI. CDR3 amino acids: CASTEVTSGSNEQFF. CDR3 DNA: TGTGCCAGCACCGAAGTGACTAGCGGGAGTAATGAGCAGTTCTTC.

This clone was counted once. The rearrangement uses TRBV19 and TRBJ2-1, with a weak D call TRBD2 (6 bases). Trimming cost V 7 bases and J 9 bases, with 31 bases left between them. CDR1 and CDR2 (germline): LNHDA, SQIVND (reference sequence). The CDR3 is made up of 18 amino acids. The chain's CDR3 is CASIMSLAGGSAHVEQFF. In DNA form, the CDR3 reads TGTGCCAGTATTATGAGCCTAGCTGGAGGGTCGGCACACGTTGAGCAGTTCTTC.

In this sample, this clone turned up many times. V is TRBV11-2 and J is TRBJ2-1, with D unclear. Germline V lookup: CDR1 SGHAT, CDR2 FQNNGV. The length of the CDR3 is 16 residues. With 0 bases removed from V and 4 bases from J, the gap between germline ends came to 13 bases. CDR3 nucleotides: TGTGCCAGCAGCTTAGATCTTCTAGTGGCATACAATGAGCAGTTCTTC. Protein product: CASSLDLLVAYNEQFF.

This clone was counted between two and nine times. The chain is built from TRBV12-3 or TRBV12-4 and TRBJ2-1; no clear D. Deletions cut 10 bases from V and 8 bases from J, with 24 bases between. The CDR3 runs to 15 residues. The CDR3 region is CAISSSVLMVDEQFF. The CDR3 region has the DNA TGTGCCATCAGCTCGTCCGTACTAATGGTAGATGAGCAGTTCTTC.

Many counts were recorded for this clone. The CDR3 nucleotides read TGTGCCAGCAGCTTCCAACTGACAGATACGCAGTATTTT. Protein sequence: CASSFQLTDTQYF. The gene calls are TRBV7-8 and TRBJ2-3, with D unclear. CDR1 and CDR2 from the germline V gene are SGHVS and FQNEAQ. The CDR3 consists of 13 residues. With 3 bases removed from V and 3 bases from J, the gap between germline ends came to 7 bases.

This clone has more than one count but fewer than ten. Being one base from a much bigger clone, this may be a read error. The rearrangement uses TRBV5-6 and TRBJ2-7; 8 bases line up with TRBD2. There are 14 residues in the CDR3. The J segment lost 2 bases and the V segment lost 4 bases, leaving 5 bases of the junction unmatched. CDR1 SGHDT and CDR2 YYEEEE come from the germline V gene. Here the CDR3 DNA reads TGTGCCAGCAGCCAGGGGCGGGGGGCCTACGAGCAGTACTTC. As protein: CASSQGRGAYEQYF.

The chain is built from TRBV15 and TRBJ1-5; 9 bases align to TRBD1. The germline V gene has CDR1 LNHNV and CDR2 YYDKDF (reference sequence). V lost 1 base to trimming and J lost 1 base; unmatched junction nucleotides: 8. The CDR3 loop spans 18 amino acids. The CDR3 is CATSRGDRVVYSNQPQHF. The CDR3 coding sequence is TGTGCCACCAGCAGAGGGGACAGGGTTGTGTACAGCAATCAGCCCCAGCATTTT.

As to this clone: Possible read error: a much larger clone is one base away. This chain links TRBV20-1 with TRBJ2-5, with D possibly matching TRBD2 (6 bases). The CDR3 runs to 14 residues. Germline assignment: CDR1 DFQATT and CDR2 SNEGSKA (reference sequence). Trimming removed 6 bases from V and 1 base from J, with 15 bases in between. CDR3: CSADIAVPQETQYF. The CDR3 DNA reads as TGCAGTGCAGATATAGCGGTGCCCCAAGAGACCCAGTACTTC.